The 12 T cell receptor beta chains presented below share a single source sample, sequenced in a study of T cell responses to AZD1222 COVID-19 vaccine. Data came from immunoSEQ multiplex PCR; TCRdb stores just in-frame clones and leaves some out. The sample lists about 57,000 clones; 85% were seen once. The sample was peripheral blood, taken on day 0 of AZD1222 vaccination. These receptors originate from an adult in good health.

The J gene is TRBJ1-3, the V gene TRBV5-1; 7 positions match TRBD1. Per the germline V gene, CDR1 is SGHRS and CDR2 is YFSETQ. The CDR3 runs to 16 residues. The V and J ends lost 5 bases and 2 bases, in that order; junction bases with no gene match: 10. The CDR3 here is CASRNVLDRTGNTIYF. For the CDR3, the DNA is TGCGCCAGCAGAAACGTTTTGGACAGGACTGGAAACACCATATATTTT.

V gene TRBV29-1 combines with J gene TRBJ1-5; D unclear. V lost 4 bases and J 4 bases, leaving 14 bases between the germline ends. The germline V gene encodes CDR1 SQVTM and CDR2 ANQGSEA. The CDR3 length is 14 residues. The CDR3 bases are TGCAGCGTTGTATCGGGAAGCGGGAATCAGCCCCAGCATTTT. Protein: CSVVSGSGNQPQHF.

This rearrangement joins TRBV7-9 to TRBJ1-6; D unclear. The CDR3 is made up of 15 amino acids. Germline V lookup: CDR1 SEHNR, CDR2 FQNEAQ (reference sequence). V was shortened by 3 bases and J by 0 bases, with 6 bases between the two germline ends. CDR3 DNA sequence: TGTGCCAGCAGCTTCGGGAGCTCCTATAATTCACCCCTCCACTTT. Translating it yields CASSFGSSYNSPLHF.

The chain recombines TRBV12-3 or TRBV12-4 with TRBJ1-1; D remains ambiguous. The V end was cut by 6 bases, the J end by 1 base, with 9 bases between. The CDR3 is made up of 13 amino acids. CDR3 coding DNA: TGTGCCAGCAGCTATGTGGGGAACACTGAAGCTTTCTTT. It specifies CASSYVGNTEAFF.

The chain employs TRBV14 and TRBJ1-6; weak D call: TRBD1 (5 bases). The germline CDR1 and CDR2 sequences are SGHDN and FVKESK. Trimming shortened V by 5 bases and J by 7 bases, and 15 bases separated the two germline ends. The CDR3 is made up of 15 amino acids. The CDR3 DNA reads TGTGCCAGCAGCAATAGACAGAGAATGAATTCACCCCTCCACTTT. Its translation: CASSNRQRMNSPLHF.

The chain joins TRBV5-6 to TRBJ1-4, with TRBD1 matching over 9 bases. From germline, CDR1 is SGHDT and CDR2 YYEEEE. The CDR3 loop spans 14 amino acids. Losses at the gene ends were 2 bases for V and 7 bases for J; bases not matched to a gene: 3. The CDR3 nucleotides are TGTGCCAGCAGCTTTGGGACAGGGTTTGAAAAACTGTTTTTT. Its protein product is CASSFGTGFEKLFF. Based on the CDR3 plus reference TRBV5-6 and TRBJ1-4, the full variable domain is DAGVTQSPTHLIKTRGQQVTLRCSPKSGHDTVSWYQQALGQGPQFIFQYYEEEERQRGNFPDRFSGHQFPNYSSELNVNALLLGDSALYLCASSFGTGFEKLFFGSGTQLSVL.

The chain carries TRBV6-5 and TRBJ1-3; 7 bases are a match to TRBD1. Germline V gene lookup returns CDR1 MNHEY and CDR2 SVGAGI. V trimming: 0 bases; J trimming: 2 bases; junction bases outside the gene matches: 4. The CDR3 extends over 16 amino acids. CDR3 nucleotide sequence: TGTGCCAGCAGTTACTCCAGGACAGGAACTGGAAACACCATATATTTT. Protein sequence: CASSYSRTGTGNTIYF.

The V and J genes are TRBV7-3 and TRBJ2-1; 13 bases align to TRBD2. This CDR3 has 15 residues. With V trimmed by 5 bases and J by 6 bases, 4 bases remained unmatched. Germline values: CDR1 SGHTA, CDR2 FQGTGA. The CDR3 nucleotides are TGTGCCAGCAGCCAAACTAGCGGGGGGGCCAATGAGCAGTTCTTC. It is translated as CASSQTSGGANEQFF.

CDR3 coding DNA: TGTGCCGGGGAGGATGGCTACACCTTC. Amino acids: CAGEDGYTF. The genes are TRBV7-9 and TRBJ1-2; D not certain. V dropped 11 bases and J dropped 6 bases, with 7 bases sitting between them. The length of the CDR3 is 9 residues. In germline, CDR1 is SEHNR, CDR2 FQNEAQ (reference sequence).

This clone was seen only a few times. This sequence joins TRBV20-1 and TRBJ2-1, with D perhaps matching TRBD2 (5 bases). The germline gives CDR1 DFQATT, CDR2 SNEGSKA (reference sequence). The CDR3 is 14 residues long. The V end was cut by 3 bases, the J end by 0 bases, with 9 bases between. CDR3 protein: CSASRGSSYNEQFF. The CDR3 nucleotides read TGCAGTGCTAGTCGGGGAAGCTCCTACAATGAGCAGTTCTTC.

The chain is built from TRBV7-8 and TRBJ1-2; D ambiguous. This CDR3 spans 16 amino acids. Germline assignment: CDR1 SGHVS and CDR2 FQNEAQ. Trimming removed 6 bases at V and 2 bases at J, with 19 bases between. CDR3 bases: TGTGCCAGCAGTGTCGAGCTCCCAGGAGCAAACTATGGCTACACCTTC. Its protein is CASSVELPGANYGYTF.

This chain joins TRBV30 and TRBJ2-2; tentative D call: TRBD1 (5 bases). V was pared by 5 bases and J by 0 bases, with 13 bases between. Germline V gene data show CDR1 as GTSNPN and CDR2 as SVGIG (reference sequence). The CDR3 length is 15 residues. The CDR3 reads CAWLLPGTNTGELFF. CDR3 DNA sequence: TGTGCCTGGCTTCTCCCAGGGACGAACACCGGGGAGCTGTTTTTT.